This is a list of T cell receptor beta chains from one sample in a study of response to subunit inactivated influenza vaccine. TCRdb re-analysed the RT-PCR reads in MiXCR, keeping a single row per CDR3 protein. The sample has roughly 760,000 distinct CDR3 sequences, around 20% seen once. The sequences come from PBMCs from blood, collected 5 days after vaccination. These receptors all come from a man aged 45-65 years who received an inactivated influenza vaccine. The conserved cysteine and the conserved F or W are not part of the CDR3 here.

V gene	J gene	CDR3 protein
TRBV20-1	TRBJ2-3	SARDGRSDTQY
TRBV19	TRBJ2-3	ASEGVDTQY
TRBV4-2	TRBJ2-7	ASSQGGAVLSSYEQY
TRBV12-3/TRBV12-4	TRBJ2-1	ASSLEGPRAYNEQF
TRBV28	TRBJ2-1	ASSISGGNNEQF
TRBV4-3	TRBJ2-1	ASSQESSRGVRQF
TRBV18	TRBJ2-3	ASSQRFLRLGTDTQY
TRBV20-1	TRBJ1-1	SAKGTASLQAF
TRBV4-2	TRBJ2-3	ASSPGDWRNTDTQY
TRBV12-3/TRBV12-4	TRBJ2-7	ASSLGTRLGQY
TRBV7-2	TRBJ2-1	ASSLGLRYNEQF
TRBV12-3/TRBV12-4	TRBJ2-7	ASSFGGAAYEQY
TRBV7-2	TRBJ2-7	ASSSPGTGNHEQY
TRBV7-8	TRBJ2-2	ASKERNTGELF
TRBV5-1	TRBJ2-3	ASSTGMGTDTQY
TRBV28	TRBJ1-1	ASRKARVRGSNTEAF
TRBV20-1	TRBJ1-2	SARVRQGAYGYT
TRBV27	TRBJ2-3	ASSFRTSGRAIDTQY
TRBV11-1	TRBJ2-7	ASSFSQGARILVDEQY
TRBV3-1	TRBJ1-1	ASSDTGNTEAF
TRBV24-1	TRBJ2-1	ATSDLGGSGRGLGNEQF
TRBV27	TRBJ2-2	ASTLGMEFGQEANTGELF
TRBV6-1	TRBJ1-5	ASSKPGLNQPQH
TRBV6-5	TRBJ2-5	ASSYSYFGSYLETQY
TRBV25-1	TRBJ1-1	ASSENRVGTEAF
TRBV29-1	TRBJ2-3	SVSHLGTDTQY
TRBV12-3/TRBV12-4	TRBJ2-7	ASSLDRVEEQY
TRBV18	TRBJ2-1	ASSQSGGLGEQF
TRBV12-3/TRBV12-4	TRBJ2-1	ASTDGYEQF
TRBV7-2	TRBJ2-7	ATTGEGGRNEQY
TRBV2	TRBJ2-2	ASSRLEGAAELF
TRBV7-2	TRBJ2-1	ASSATTTSGGAAFKF
TRBV24-1	TRBJ2-3	ASGGKTHDTQY
TRBV5-1	TRBJ2-7	ASSLVRDRGNEQY
TRBV29-1	TRBJ2-2	SGSGGTGELF
TRBV7-2	TRBJ2-3	ASSPQGTTGTDTQY
TRBV6-2/TRBV6-3	TRBJ2-1	ASSLTSGLLNNEQF
TRBV7-8	TRBJ2-1	ASSLDLEQF
TRBV20-1	TRBJ2-4	SAPGTGTKNIQY
TRBV29-1	TRBJ2-5	SVRQIQETQY